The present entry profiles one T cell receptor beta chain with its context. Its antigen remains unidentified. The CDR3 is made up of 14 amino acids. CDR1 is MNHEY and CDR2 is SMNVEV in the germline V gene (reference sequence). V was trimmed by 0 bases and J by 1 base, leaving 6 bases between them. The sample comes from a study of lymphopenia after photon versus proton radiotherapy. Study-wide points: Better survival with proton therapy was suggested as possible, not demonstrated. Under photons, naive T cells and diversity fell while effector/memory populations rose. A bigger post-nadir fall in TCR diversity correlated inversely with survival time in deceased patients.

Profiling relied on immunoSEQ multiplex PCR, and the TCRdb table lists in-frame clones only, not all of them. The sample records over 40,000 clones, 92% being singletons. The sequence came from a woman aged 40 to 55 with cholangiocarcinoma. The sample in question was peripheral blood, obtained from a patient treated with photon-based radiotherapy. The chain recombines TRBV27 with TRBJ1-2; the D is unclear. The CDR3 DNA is TGTGCCAGCAGTTTATCGTCGGGTAACTATGGCTACACCTTC. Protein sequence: CASSLSSGNYGYTF.